This TCR beta chain was identified during a study of blood T cell repertoires in COVID-19. The CDR3 contains 14 residues. Unmatched junction bases numbered 5, after V lost 3 bases and J lost 4 bases. Looked up from germline, CDR1 is SGHTA and CDR2 is FQGTGA. Some clones are missing from TCRdb's copy, which holds only in-frame ones; the method was immunoSEQ multiplex PCR. Here the sample spans a few hundred thousand clones, 80% to 95% being singletons. The receptor was derived from a woman in her twenties or thirties with COVID-19, enrolled during active disease. This rearrangement joins TRBV7-3 to TRBJ1-1, with 7 bases identical to TRBD1. Sequenced sample: peripheral blood. CDR3 bases: TGTGCCAGCAGCTTGACAGGGAGGCCCACTGAAGCTTTCTTT. Protein sequence: CASSLTGRPTEAFF.